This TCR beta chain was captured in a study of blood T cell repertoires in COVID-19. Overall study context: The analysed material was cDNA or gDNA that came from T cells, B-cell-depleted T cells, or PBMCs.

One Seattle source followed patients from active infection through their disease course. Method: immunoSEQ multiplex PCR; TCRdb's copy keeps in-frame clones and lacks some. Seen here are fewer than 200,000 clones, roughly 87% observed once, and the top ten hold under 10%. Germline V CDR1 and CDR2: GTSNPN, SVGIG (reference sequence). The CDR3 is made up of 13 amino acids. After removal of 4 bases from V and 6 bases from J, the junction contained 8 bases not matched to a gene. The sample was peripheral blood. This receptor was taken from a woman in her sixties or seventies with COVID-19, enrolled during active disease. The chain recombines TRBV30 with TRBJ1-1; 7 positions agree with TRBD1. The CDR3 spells CAWTRQGSPEAFF. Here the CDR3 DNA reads TGTGCCTGGACTAGACAGGGTTCCCCTGAAGCTTTCTTT.